These 32 T cell receptor beta chains came from one sample sequenced in a study of breast tumors, draining lymph nodes, adjacent tissues. MiXCR was run by TCRdb on the multiplex PCR reads, yielding one entry per CDR3 protein. The sample holds roughly 100,000 distinct CDR3 sequences, roughly 29% seen once. The lymph nodes were axillary draining lymph nodes from breast cancer patients. Sequenced input: axillary lymph node tissue. The source of these receptors is a female donor with breast cancer. Some clones in this sample may be carry-over from other donors' samples.

This clonotype came up many times. The chain couples TRBV12-3 or TRBV12-4 to TRBJ1-6; no clear D gene. This CDR3 spans 16 amino acids. Trimming removed 5 bases at V and 0 bases at J, with 11 bases between. In DNA, the CDR3 is TGTGCCAGCAGTCGACACTTCAGCTCCTATAATTCACCCCTCCACTTT. Amino acid sequence: CASSRHFSSYNSPLHF.

V gene TRBV9 combines with J gene TRBJ2-5; tentative D call: TRBD2 (6 bases). Germline CDR1 SGDLS, CDR2 YYNGEE. The CDR3 is 15 amino acids. Deletions cut 0 bases from V and 5 bases from J, with 14 bases between. CDR3 in DNA: TGTGCCAGCAGCGTAGACGACGGCCGGGGGGAGACCCAGTACTTC. The encoded protein is CASSVDDGRGETQYF. The full variable domain, with the rest looked up from reference TRBV9 and TRBJ2-5, is DSGVTQTPKHLITATGQRVTLRCSPRSGDLSVYWYQQSLDQGLQFLIQYYNGEERAKGNILERFSAQQFPDLHSELNLSSLELGDSALYFCASSVDDGRGETQYFGPGTRLLVL.

The rearrangement joins TRBV4-3 to TRBJ1-6; 8 positions agree with TRBD1. The germline CDR1 and CDR2 sequences are LGHNA and YSLEER. The J segment lost 9 bases and the V segment lost 1 base, leaving 2 bases of the junction unmatched. This CDR3 comprises 14 residues. The CDR3 DNA reads TGCGCCAGCAGCCAAGGGACAGGGACTTCACCCCTCCACTTT. This translates into CASSQGTGTSPLHF.

This rearrangement joins TRBV6-1 to TRBJ1-1; TRBD1 might be the D (6 bases). Germline V gene data show CDR1 as MNHNS and CDR2 as SASEGT. This CDR3 spans 16 amino acids. Trimming took 10 bases from V and 1 from J, leaving 22 bases between them. This CDR3 is CATRRQGRNWNTEAFF. CDR3 DNA: TGTGCCACTCGTCGGCAGGGGAGAAATTGGAACACTGAAGCTTTCTTT.

This clonotype was seen at least ten times. V is TRBV6-1 and J is TRBJ1-6; no clear D. The ends were cut back, 6 bases at V and 7 bases at J, with 13 bases in the middle. The CDR3 totals 14 residues. Germline lookup yields CDR1 MNHNS and CDR2 SASEGT. The DNA of the CDR3 is TGTGCCAGCAGCCTTACAGAGGGAAATTCACCCCTCCACTTT. Its protein is CASSLTEGNSPLHF.

This clonotype showed up just a few times. The chain is built from TRBV7-9 and TRBJ1-2; D is unclear. Germline V gives CDR1 SEHNR, CDR2 FQNEAQ (reference sequence). Trimming took 6 bases from V and 0 from J, leaving 8 bases between them. The CDR3 totals 13 residues. The chain's CDR3 is CASSFISNYGYTF. CDR3 coding DNA: TGTGCCAGCAGTTTCATATCTAACTATGGCTACACCTTC.

This clonotype has just one count. The gene calls are TRBV4-3 and TRBJ2-2, with a possible D match to TRBD1 (6 bases). The CDR3 sequence is 19 residues long. Trimming removed 1 base from V and 2 bases from J, with 20 bases in between. The germline CDR1 and CDR2 sequences are LGHNA and YSLEER. CDR3 sequence (DNA): TGCGCCAGCAGCCAAGGACACAGGGAAGCAACTGGAAACACCGGGGAGCTGTTTTTT. Amino acids: CASSQGHREATGNTGELFF.

This clonotype was observed at least ten times. This rearrangement joins TRBV5-6 to TRBJ2-2; D is possibly TRBD1 or TRBD2 (6 bases each). Trimming cost V 4 bases and J 1 base, with 14 bases left between them. Germline assignment: CDR1 SGHDT and CDR2 YYEEEE. This CDR3 comprises 16 residues. CDR3 sequence (DNA): TGTGCCAGCAGCCGCGGGACAAGGGTGAACACCGGGGAGCTGTTTTTT. Residues: CASSRGTRVNTGELFF.

As concerns this clonotype: Being one base from a much bigger clone, this may be a read error. The chain couples TRBV10-1 to TRBJ2-5, with D possibly matching TRBD1 (5 bases). This CDR3 has 13 amino acids. Trimming took off 8 bases at V and 5 bases at J, with 15 bases between the two ends. Germline assignment: CDR1 WNHNN and CDR2 SYGVQD (reference sequence). The CDR3 here is CASQTESGETQYF. The CDR3 bases are TGCGCCAGCCAGACAGAGTCCGGCGAGACCCAGTACTTC.

This clonotype was observed at least ten times. The chain joins TRBV6-1 to TRBJ2-5; 13 nucleotides align to TRBD2. This CDR3 is 18 amino acids long. Germline V gene sequence: CDR1 MNHNS, CDR2 SASEGT. The junction had 9 bases not matched to a gene; V was cut back by 2 bases and J by 3 bases. CDR3 amino acids: CASSETWTSGGTKETQYF. CDR3 bases: TGTGCCAGCAGTGAAACCTGGACTAGCGGGGGTACAAAAGAGACCCAGTACTTC.

This clonotype was seen repeatedly, ten times or more. The chain combines TRBV3-1 with TRBJ2-3, with TRBD2 matching over 9 bases. The CDR3 covers 15 residues. With 4 bases clipped from V and 6 bases from J, the junction kept 8 bases outside the gene matches. Looked up from germline, CDR1 is LGHDT and CDR2 is YNNKEL (reference sequence). CDR3 coding DNA: TGTGCCAGCAGCCCACGGATAGCGGGAGTTGATACGCAGTATTTT. The encoded protein is CASSPRIAGVDTQYF.

V and J are TRBV2 and TRBJ1-5; 7 bases are shared with TRBD1. Trimming took 5 bases from V and 6 from J; bases not matched to a gene: 4. The CDR3 is 13 residues long. Germline V lookup: CDR1 SNHLY, CDR2 FYNNEI. The CDR3, as DNA: TGTGCCAGCAGTACCCAGGGGGTTCAGCCCCAGCATTTT. It yields the protein CASSTQGVQPQHF.

This clonotype was counted a few times. A much more abundant neighbour one base away suggests this may be a read error. The genes are TRBV20-1 and TRBJ2-1; D is perhaps TRBD2 (5 bases). This CDR3 has 14 amino acids. The germline V gene encodes CDR1 DFQATT and CDR2 SNEGSKA (reference sequence). Trimming stripped 8 bases from V and 9 bases from J, with 23 bases between. CDR3 nucleotide sequence: TGCAGTCAGTGCGGACCTAGCCCCACGACTGAGCAGTTCTTC. This translates into CSQCGPSPTTEQFF.

This clonotype was observed at least ten times. This chain joins TRBV19 and TRBJ2-3; D remains ambiguous. The V gene's germline CDR1 is LNHDA and CDR2 SQIVND (reference sequence). V was cut by 5 bases and J by 2 bases, with 8 bases left in between. The length of the CDR3 is 13 residues. CDR3 sequence: CASSLRPTDTQYF. In DNA, the CDR3 is TGTGCCAGTAGTTTAAGGCCCACAGATACGCAGTATTTT.

This clonotype has at least ten counts. V is TRBV6-6 and J is TRBJ1-6; D unclear. From germline, CDR1 is MNHNY and CDR2 SVGAGI (reference sequence). Between the trimmed V and J ends, which lost 8 bases and 7 bases, there was a span of 9 bases. This CDR3 has 12 amino acids. The CDR3 region is CASQRGNSPLHF. CDR3 bases: TGTGCCAGCCAACGAGGGAATTCACCCCTCCACTTT.

This clonotype was detected only a few times. CDR3 region: CASRYSGQPEQFF. CDR3 in DNA: TGTGCCAGCAGATATTCGGGACAGCCTGAGCAGTTCTTC. The chain recombines TRBV6-6 with TRBJ2-1; 7 bases match TRBD1. The CDR3 runs 13 residues. From germline, CDR1 is MNHNY and CDR2 SVGAGI (reference sequence). J lost 9 bases, V lost 6 bases, and 8 bases had no gene match.

This clonotype was seen many times. V usage is TRBV13 and J usage is TRBJ2-7; 7 bases agree with TRBD2. The length of the CDR3 is 12 residues. Germline V gene data show CDR1 as PRHDT and CDR2 as FYEKMQ (reference sequence). V lost 5 bases and J lost 4; bases outside the gene matches: 2. CDR3 protein: CASSGLVYEQYF. DNA of the CDR3: TGTGCCAGCAGCGGACTAGTGTACGAGCAGTACTTC.

A note on this clonotype: A much larger clone differs by one base, so this may be a read error. The rearrangement joins TRBV9 to TRBJ2-1; no definite D call. CDR3 length equals 15 residues. Germline CDR1 reads SGDLS; CDR2 reads YYNGEE. The DNA for the CDR3 is TGTGCCAGCAGCGCATCGACCCGATTGTACAATGAGCCGTTCTTC. Translating gives CASSASTRLYNEPFF.

The DNA for the CDR3 is TGCGCCAGCAGCCAAGCGGGACTAGGAGACAATGAGCAGTTCTTC. This sequence encodes CASSQAGLGDNEQFF. The rearrangement links TRBV5-1 to TRBJ2-1, with 8 nucleotides matching TRBD2. CDR1 SGHRS and CDR2 YFSETQ come from the germline V gene. This CDR3 spans 15 amino acids. V lost 4 bases, J lost 5 bases, and 8 bases stayed unmatched.

The rearrangement uses TRBV5-1 and TRBJ2-6; no firm D call. Deletions cut 0 bases from V and 4 bases from J, with 8 bases between. Germline CDR1 is SGHRS and CDR2 is YFSETQ. The length of the CDR3 is 15 residues. The CDR3 spells CASSLELSGANVLTF. DNA for the CDR3: TGCGCCAGCAGCTTGGAACTCTCAGGGGCCAACGTCCTGACTTTC.

This clonotype was observed many times. The chain has TRBV19 and TRBJ1-2, with D unclear. The CDR3 consists of 13 residues. Trimming removed 8 bases at V and 1 base at J, with 11 bases between. Germline-derived CDR1 and CDR2 are LNHDA and SQIVND (reference sequence). This chain's CDR3 is CASRGAVNYGYTF. As DNA, the CDR3 is TGTGCCAGTCGAGGAGCAGTTAACTATGGCTACACCTTC.

Details on this clonotype: A much larger clone lies a single base off, so this may be a read error. This rearrangement joins TRBV28 to TRBJ1-2; D is uncertain. The CDR3 runs to 15 residues. Germline V lookup: CDR1 MDHEN, CDR2 SYDVKM. Here the CDR3 reads CASTLSVGIVDGCTF. The CDR3 nucleotides are TGTGCCAGCACCCTTTCTGTGGGAATCGTTGATGGCTGCACCTTC.

Many counts were recorded for this clonotype. This chain uses TRBV12-3 or TRBV12-4 with TRBJ1-5; 7 nucleotides agree with TRBD1. J lost 0 bases, V lost 4 bases, and 9 bases had no gene match. The length of the CDR3 is 17 residues. CDR3: CASSWTGKTYSNQPQHF. For the CDR3, the DNA is TGTGCCAGCAGTTGGACAGGAAAGACCTATAGCAATCAGCCCCAGCATTTT.

This clonotype appeared many times. J is TRBJ2-3 and V is TRBV20-1; D unclear. The CDR3 covers 13 residues. V was pared by 6 bases and J by 6 bases, with 16 bases between. CDR1 is DFQATT, CDR2 SNEGSKA, per germline (reference sequence). CDR3 nucleotide sequence: TGCAGTGCCGGCTTAGGTATTAGGGATACGCAGTATTTT. Translating gives CSAGLGIRDTQYF.

This clonotype was detected ten times or more. The gene calls are TRBV2 and TRBJ2-1; 8 nucleotides align to TRBD1. Germline values: CDR1 SNHLY, CDR2 FYNNEI. Germline trimming cut 7 bases from V and 2 bases from J; bases unmatched to any gene: 7. The CDR3 sequence is 15 residues long. The CDR3 DNA is TGTGCCAGCAAGGGTGACAGGGGACCCTACAATGAGCAGTTCTTC. Amino acids: CASKGDRGPYNEQFF.

This clonotype was recorded many times. The genes are TRBV11-3 and TRBJ2-1; TRBD2 might be the D (6 bases). Trimming took off 5 bases at V and 9 bases at J, with 14 bases between the two ends. Germline V gene lookup returns CDR1 SGHNT and CDR2 YENEEA. This CDR3 region has 13 residues. CDR3 loop: CASSPGLLSEQFF. CDR3 DNA: TGTGCCAGCAGCCCGGGACTCCTATCTGAGCAGTTCTTC.

The genes are TRBV4-1 and TRBJ1-1; D remains ambiguous. The CDR3 spans 13 residues. Germline lookup yields CDR1 MGHRA and CDR2 YSYEKL. V lost 1 base to trimming and J lost 3 bases, with 6 bases between them. CDR3 DNA sequence: TGCGCCAGCAGCCAAGCACGTCACACTGAAGCTTTCTTT. Translation gives CASSQARHTEAFF.

The rearrangement uses TRBV5-1 and TRBJ1-6; 8 bases agree with TRBD1. V lost 0 bases and J lost 10; bases outside the gene matches: 12. Per the germline V gene, CDR1 is SGHRS and CDR2 is YFSETQ. The CDR3 runs to 17 residues. In DNA form, the CDR3 reads TGCGCCAGCAGCTTGGGGGATTCGGACAGGGTTTTGTCACCCCTCCACTTT. Amino acids: CASSLGDSDRVLSPLHF.

This clonotype came up many times. The V call is TRBV9, the J call TRBJ2-3; the match to TRBD2 covers 7 bases. V was pared by 0 bases and J by 2 bases, with 6 bases of the junction left unmatched. CDR1 SGDLS and CDR2 YYNGEE come from the germline V gene. The CDR3 runs 16 residues. This chain's CDR3 is CASSVGLREITDTQYF. The CDR3 DNA follows: TGTGCCAGCAGCGTAGGTTTGCGGGAGATCACAGATACGCAGTATTTT.

In this sample, this clonotype turned up many times. CDR3 residues: CASRLPGGYEQYF. The CDR3, as DNA: TGCGCCAGTCGACTTCCCGGAGGCTACGAGCAGTACTTC. The chain couples TRBV5-1 to TRBJ2-7, with D possibly TRBD2 on 5 matching bases. The CDR3 runs to 13 residues. The germline V and J ends were trimmed by 8 bases and 3 bases, with 15 bases remaining between them. CDR1 SGHRS and CDR2 YFSETQ come from the germline V gene.

Regarding this clonotype: The conserved phenylalanine or tryptophan is not found at the CDR3 terminus, so this likely reflects a read error. It is unclear where the CDR3 begins or ends on the DNA, so no DNA is shown, and the CDR3 is as TCRdb lists it. The V gene is TRBV7-2, the J gene TRBJ2-3; the listed D gene, TRBD2, was not tested against the DNA. The CDR3 length is 15 residues, termini included. Germline V gene data show CDR1 as SGHTA and CDR2 as FQGNSA. The CDR3 region is CASSLRGLFTDTRYL.

Ten or more counts support this clonotype. The V and J genes are TRBV9 and TRBJ2-3, with TRBD2 matching 13 bases. The germline gives CDR1 SGDLS, CDR2 YYNGEE. V gave up 2 bases and J gave up 5 bases; unmatched junction bases: 14. The CDR3 spans 19 residues. CDR3 sequence (DNA): TGTGCCAGCAGCGTTATTCCGGGACTAGCGGGGACCGCTGGAGATACGCAGTATTTT. Translated, it gives CASSVIPGLAGTAGDTQYF.